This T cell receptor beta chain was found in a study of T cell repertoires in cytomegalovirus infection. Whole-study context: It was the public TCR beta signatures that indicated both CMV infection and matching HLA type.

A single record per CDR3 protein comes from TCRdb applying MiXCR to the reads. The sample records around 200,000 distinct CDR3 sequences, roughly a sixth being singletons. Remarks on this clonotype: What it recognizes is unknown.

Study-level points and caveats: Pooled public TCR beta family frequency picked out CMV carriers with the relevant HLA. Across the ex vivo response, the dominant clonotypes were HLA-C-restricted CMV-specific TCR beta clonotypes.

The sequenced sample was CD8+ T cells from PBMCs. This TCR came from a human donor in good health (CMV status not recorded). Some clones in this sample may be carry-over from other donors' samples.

The CDR3 loop reads CSVEDGVSYEQYF. In DNA form, the CDR3 reads TGCAGCGTTGAAGATGGGGTCTCCTACGAGCAGTACTTC. The rearrangement joins TRBV29-1 to TRBJ2-7; D unresolved. The CDR3 has 13 residues. Germline values: CDR1 SQVTM, CDR2 ANQGSEA. V was shortened by 0 bases and J by 0 bases, with 6 bases between the two germline ends.